The sequence of this TCR beta chain was determined in a study of cytomegalovirus exposure and HLA in healthy donors. Overall study: HLA-typed donors contributed 65 million to 95 million unique TCRs, which were held in an early data release.

Primers for the PCR totalled 60 Vbeta and 13 Jbeta. Clones were sequenced by immunoSEQ multiplex PCR, and TCRdb holds only the in-frame ones, with some missing. The profile covers about 160,000 clones, with 75% to 85% appearing a single time and 1.5% to 2% taken by the ten largest. Points from the study as a whole: A later look showed TCR association rates differing by HLA locus, highest for DRB1 and lowest for HLA-C. The likely explanation for a cluster of highly shared sequence variants was sequencing artifact. A later analysis reportedly found that, within productive TCRs, an Asian-associated ancestry cluster had fewer N-insertions than the mean observed across the roughly 700 donors.

About this clone: The antigen remains unidentified.

The trim removed 3 bases at V and 5 bases at J, leaving 5 bases unmatched. This CDR3 region has 16 residues. The germline gives CDR1 KGHSH, CDR2 LQKENI. Sequencing was performed on PBMCs. This receptor was identified in a woman younger than 30 in good health and CMV-seronegative. This chain uses TRBV18 with TRBJ1-6, with 9 bases lining up with TRBD1. The CDR3 DNA is TGTGCCAGCTCACCCGCGGACAGGGGTGATAATTCACCCCTCCACTTT. Residues: CASSPADRGDNSPLHF.